Listed below are T cell receptor beta chains from one sample, sequenced in a study of T cell changes during pregnancy in multiple sclerosis. This table comes from immunoSEQ multiplex PCR, and its TCRdb copy is limited to in-frame clones, with some not included. Of 60,000 to 75,000 clones in the sample, around 90% were seen once. This material consisted of peripheral blood, taken in the third trimester of pregnancy. The receptors come from a female donor with multiple sclerosis, enrolled in a pregnancy study. The CDR3 runs from the conserved cysteine through the conserved F or W. Each record gives: V gene, J gene, D gene, clone size, CDR3 DNA, CDR3 protein. A D gene is named only where the DNA matches it firmly. Rows give clone size only sometimes, using once, few, many, or a class for an expanded clone.

>TRBV7-9|TRBJ2-3|TRBD1|NA
TGTGCCAGCCGAGACAGGGGGATAGATACGCAGTATTTT
CASRDRGIDTQYF
>TRBV11-3|TRBJ2-2|NA|NA
TGTGCCAGCAGCTTGGGCAGGGCGAACACCGGGGAGCTGTTTTTT
CASSLGRANTGELFF
>TRBV5-1|TRBJ1-2|TRBD1|NA
TGCGCCAGCAGCTGGGGGACAGCGATTTTTTATGGCTACACCTTC
CASSWGTAIFYGYTF
>TRBV14|TRBJ1-1|NA|once
TGTGCCAGCAGCACGAGGAGTACGAACACTGAAGCTTTCTTT
CASSTRSTNTEAFF
>TRBV7-9|TRBJ2-7|TRBD1|NA
TGTGCCAGCAGCTGGGGACAGGAATCCGAGCAGTACTTC
CASSWGQESEQYF
>TRBV5-4|TRBJ2-3|NA|NA
TGTGCCAGCAGCTACGTCTGGGCCACAGATACGCAGTATTTT
CASSYVWATDTQYF
>TRBV29-1|TRBJ2-5|NA|NA
TGCAGCGTTGACGAGGACGGAGGGGAGACCCAGTACTTC
CSVDEDGGETQYF
>TRBV11-2|TRBJ1-1|NA|NA
TGTGCCAGCAGCTTGGGGCAGCTTGAAGCTTTCTTT
CASSLGQLEAFF
>TRBV5-6|TRBJ2-2|NA|NA
TGTGCCAGCAGAACAGGGTTTGGCACCGGGGAGCTGTTTTTT
CASRTGFGTGELFF
>TRBV5-1|TRBJ2-4|NA|NA
TGCGCCAGCAGGGAGGAGGCGAACATTCAGTACTTC
CASREEANIQYF
>TRBV7-9|TRBJ2-1|TRBD1|NA
TGTGCCAGCAGCCTACAGGGGGGCACCTCCTCGGAGCAGTTCTTC
CASSLQGGTSSEQFF
>TRBV7-9|TRBJ1-1|NA|NA
TGTGCCAGCAGCTTAGGCGAGGCATCTGGCACTGAAGCTTTCTTT
CASSLGEASGTEAFF
>TRBV29-1|TRBJ1-4|TRBD1|NA
TGCAGCGTTGGACAGGGGCCTGAAAAACTGTTTTTT
CSVGQGPEKLFF
>TRBV5-1|TRBJ2-5|NA|NA
TGCGCCAGCAGCTTGTGGTCAGGGCCTCAAGAGACCCAGTACTTC
CASSLWSGPQETQYF
>TRBV19|TRBJ2-2|NA|NA
TGTGCCAGTACGAGGACAGTCCACACCGGGGAGCTGTTTTTT
CASTRTVHTGELFF
>TRBV20-1|TRBJ2-2|NA|NA
TGCAGTGCCCCGGTTTACGGGGAGCTGTTTTTT
CSAPVYGELFF
>TRBV7-9|TRBJ2-3|NA|NA
TGTGCCACCTCCCCCTTTCCCCCCGGGTTAAGCACAGATACGCAGTATTTT
CATSPFPPGLSTDTQYF
>TRBV10-3|TRBJ2-1|TRBD2|NA
TGTGCCATCAGTGAGTCACGAGCGGGGGTCAATGAGCAGTTCTTC
CAISESRAGVNEQFF
>TRBV6-6|TRBJ1-5|NA|NA
TGTGCCAGCAGCCAAGGAGGGCCCCAGCATTTT
CASSQGGPQHF
>TRBV19|TRBJ1-1|TRBD1|NA
TGTGCCAGTAGCCAGAGGGGACAGGGGCTGCTGAACACTGAAGCTTTCTTT
CASSQRGQGLLNTEAFF
>TRBV5-6|TRBJ1-6|TRBD1|NA
TGTGCCAGCATTCAGGGGGCTTTCAATTCACCCCTCCACTTT
CASIQGAFNSPLHF
>TRBV19|TRBJ1-2|NA|NA
TGTGCCACCGCACTGGACAGTAACTATGGCTACACCTTC
CATALDSNYGYTF
>TRBV20-1|TRBJ2-1|NA|NA
TGCAGTGCTAGAGCATACAATGAGCAGTTCTTC
CSARAYNEQFF
>TRBV11-2|TRBJ2-2|TRBD2|NA
TGTGCCAGCAGCTTAGATGCGGGGGCGAACACCGGGGAGCTGTTTTTT
CASSLDAGANTGELFF
>TRBV7-2|TRBJ2-7|TRBD1|NA
TGTGCCAGCAGCTTACAGGCGGGACAGGGATCCTACGAGCAGTACTTC
CASSLQAGQGSYEQYF
>TRBV11-2|TRBJ1-3|TRBD1|NA
TGTGCCAGCAGCACAAGACAGGGGGCGTTTGGAAACACCATATATTTT
CASSTRQGAFGNTIYF
>TRBV2|TRBJ1-1|TRBD1|NA
TGTGCCAGCAGTGAAATGGGACAGATGAACACTGAAGCTTTCTTT
CASSEMGQMNTEAFF
>TRBV6-5|TRBJ1-1|NA|NA
TGTGCCAGCCGAAAACAGAGAACTCGACAGATTGCTTTCTTT
CASRKQRTRQIAFF